The clone carrying this T cell receptor (beta chain) was recorded a few times. Its specificity is not known. This sample was included in a study of identical twins. Whole-study results and caveats: Twins' surplus sharing was weaker for beta out-of-frame sequences. In monozygotic twins, models underestimated the sharing of out-of-frame TCR alpha. Fewer insertions characterized abundant cord blood beta clonotypes, whereas memory repertoires showed none.

V lost 5 bases, J lost 0 bases, and 11 bases lay in between. The length of the CDR3 is 15 residues. The germline V gene has CDR1 SEHNR and CDR2 FQNEAQ (reference sequence). TCRdb re-called the 5' RACE reads with MiXCR, one entry per CDR3 protein. The sample has around 670,000 distinct CDR3 sequences; around 6% are singletons. The clonotype originates from a man between 18 and 35 years old in good health. This chain connects TRBV7-9 to TRBJ1-5; no definite D call. Source material: naive T cells sorted from blood. DNA of the CDR3: TGTGCCAGCAGCACCACAGAGTATAGCAATCAGCCCCAGCATTTT. Translation gives CASSTTEYSNQPQHF.